A selection of T cell receptor beta chains follows, all from one sample in a study of CD8+ T cells in alopecia areata. Clones were read by immunoSEQ multiplex PCR, and TCRdb kept only the in-frame ones, dropping some. The table records about 200,000 clones, 55% to 70% of them present only once. The material sequenced was CD4+ T cells sorted from blood, taken at week 24, from a patient treated with tofacitinib. These receptors were collected from a human donor with alopecia areata. Both conserved end residues are part of each CDR3. A D gene is named only where the DNA matches it firmly. Some rows mark clone size as missing; the rest say once, few, many or name a class of expanded clone.

TRBV30	TRBJ2-2	few	TRBD1	CAWSEATGGAGELFF	TGTGCCTGGAGTGAAGCGACAGGGGGTGCCGGGGAGCTGTTTTTT
TRBV7-3	TRBJ1-1	NA	TRBD1	CASSLAHRQGFTEAFF	TGTGCCAGCAGCTTAGCGCATAGACAGGGCTTCACTGAAGCTTTCTTT
TRBV5-1	TRBJ2-7	NA	NA	CASSGSSYEQYF	TGCGCCAGCAGCGGGAGCTCCTACGAGCAGTACTTC
TRBV25-1	TRBJ2-7	NA	NA	CASSKGYSYEQYF	TGTGCCAGCAGTAAAGGGTATTCCTACGAGCAGTACTTC
TRBV7-2	TRBJ2-3	NA	TRBD2	CASSLDPGGPGDTQYF	TGTGCCAGCAGCTTAGACCCGGGAGGGCCGGGAGATACGCAGTATTTT
TRBV19	TRBJ1-2	few	NA	CASSMTAWGYTF	TGTGCCAGTAGTATGACCGCCTGGGGCTACACCTTC
TRBV20-1	TRBJ2-7	few	NA	CSALRNEQYF	TGCAGTGCTCTCCGAAACGAGCAGTACTTC
TRBV9	TRBJ2-7	NA	TRBD2	CASSLRASGSYEQYF	TGTGCCAGCAGCCTCCGGGCTAGCGGGAGTTACGAGCAGTACTTC
TRBV5-1	TRBJ2-3	NA	TRBD2	CASSLALAGVLDTQYF	TGCGCCAGCAGCTTAGCACTAGCGGGAGTATTGGATACGCAGTATTTT
TRBV19	TRBJ2-2	NA	NA	CASSPGPLSVGGGELFF	TGTGCCAGTAGCCCGGGACCGCTTAGCGTCGGAGGCGGGGAGCTGTTTTTT
TRBV29-1	TRBJ1-1	NA	NA	CSVDWGRNTEAFF	TGCAGCGTTGATTGGGGAAGGAACACTGAAGCTTTCTTT
TRBV30	TRBJ1-5	NA	NA	CAWSDDSNQPQHF	TGTGCCTGGAGCGACGACAGCAATCAGCCCCAGCATTTT
TRBV27	TRBJ2-2	NA	TRBD1	CASRPRQGGYTGELFF	TGTGCCAGCAGACCCCGACAGGGGGGATACACCGGGGAGCTGTTTTTT
TRBV27	TRBJ2-1	NA	NA	CASSPTYRDIYNEQFF	TGTGCCAGCAGTCCTACATACCGGGACATCTACAATGAGCAGTTCTTC
TRBV5-1	TRBJ2-1	few	TRBD1	CASSGGTGPEQFF	TGCGCCAGCAGCGGAGGGACAGGGCCTGAGCAGTTCTTC
TRBV6-6	TRBJ2-3	NA	NA	CASTPDRHTDTQYF	TGTGCCAGCACACCGGACAGACACACAGATACGCAGTATTTT
TRBV23-1	TRBJ2-1	NA	NA	CASSQLGETGSGNEQFF	TGCGCCAGCAGTCAACTGGGAGAAACAGGGTCGGGCAATGAGCAGTTCTTC
TRBV16	TRBJ1-2	few	TRBD1	CASSQAITGDGYTF	TGTGCCAGCAGCCAAGCGATAACAGGGGATGGCTACACCTTC
TRBV27	TRBJ2-6	NA	TRBD1	CASSLFGSGTGVGANVLTF	TGTGCCAGCAGTTTATTTGGCTCGGGGACAGGGGTTGGGGCCAACGTCCTGACTTTC
TRBV29-1	TRBJ2-1	few	TRBD1	CSVGQGGKTTNEQFF	TGCAGCGTGGGACAGGGGGGCAAGACCACCAATGAGCAGTTCTTC
TRBV2	TRBJ2-3	NA	TRBD2	CASTRDPAGGTQYF	TGTGCCAGCACCCGGGACCCTGCGGGGGGTACGCAGTATTTT
TRBV7-2	TRBJ2-7	few	TRBD1	CASSIRDRGGEGQYF	TGTGCCAGCAGCATCCGGGACAGGGGTGGTGAAGGGCAGTACTTC
TRBV7-2	TRBJ2-5	NA	TRBD2	CASSLDSAGVETQYF	TGTGCCAGCAGCTTAGACTCAGCGGGAGTGGAGACCCAGTACTTC
TRBV7-2	TRBJ2-5	few	TRBD2	CASSLVSGQETQYF	TGTGCCAGCAGCTTAGTTAGCGGGCAAGAGACCCAGTACTTC
TRBV30	TRBJ2-7	once	TRBD2	CAWKGTSESYEQYF	TGTGCCTGGAAAGGGACTAGCGAGTCCTACGAGCAGTACTTC
TRBV11-2	TRBJ2-3	NA	NA	CASNLDFAGRPGTQYF	TGTGCCAGCAACTTAGATTTTGCGGGGCGGCCCGGTACGCAGTATTTT
TRBV30	TRBJ2-3	NA	NA	CAWGNGAKSTDTQYF	TGTGCCTGGGGGAACGGGGCGAAAAGCACAGATACGCAGTATTTT
TRBV25-1	TRBJ2-7	NA	NA	CASTPRTDSYEQYF	TGTGCCAGCACTCCCAGGACGGACTCCTACGAGCAGTACTTC
TRBV5-1	TRBJ2-7	NA	NA	CASSHRRVGGSYEQYF	TGCGCCAGCAGCCACCGTAGGGTTGGGGGGTCCTACGAGCAGTACTTC
TRBV29-1	TRBJ2-5	once	NA	CSGIDTQETQYF	TGCAGCGGAATCGACACCCAAGAGACCCAGTACTTC
TRBV27	TRBJ1-5	many	NA	CASSQRGTDGNQPQHF	TGTGCCAGCAGTCAAAGGGGGACCGATGGCAATCAGCCCCAGCATTTT
TRBV7-2	TRBJ2-3	NA	TRBD1	CASSFGGQGTDTQYF	TGTGCCAGCAGCTTCGGGGGACAGGGCACAGATACGCAGTATTTT
TRBV28	TRBJ1-6	once	TRBD1	CASRDPGQGNSPLHF	TGTGCCAGCAGGGATCCGGGACAGGGTAATTCACCCCTCCACTTT
TRBV7-2	TRBJ1-1	few	NA	CASSAQEESEAFF	TGTGCCAGCAGCGCCCAGGAAGAGTCTGAAGCTTTCTTT
TRBV30	TRBJ2-5	few	TRBD2	CAWSVPLAGGRGETQYF	TGTGCCTGGAGTGTCCCACTAGCGGGAGGTCGCGGGGAGACCCAGTACTTC
TRBV23-1	TRBJ2-5	NA	TRBD1	CASSLTGTGFGEETQYF	TGCGCCAGCAGTCTCACCGGGACAGGGTTTGGGGAAGAGACCCAGTACTTC
TRBV29-1	TRBJ2-5	NA	NA	CSVGGQRGETQYF	TGCAGCGTTGGAGGGCAACGAGGGGAGACCCAGTACTTC
TRBV20-1	TRBJ2-1	NA	NA	CSARKGEQFF	TGCAGTGCTAGAAAGGGAGAGCAGTTCTTC
TRBV4-1	TRBJ1-2	NA	NA	CASSRREPNYGYTF	TGCGCCAGCAGCCGGAGGGAGCCTAACTATGGCTACACCTTC
TRBV4-3	TRBJ1-2	NA	NA	CASSQGVSRGFYGYTF	TGCGCCAGCAGCCAAGGTGTTAGTCGGGGGTTCTATGGCTACACCTTC
TRBV7-9	TRBJ2-5	NA	NA	CASSLADPTQYF	TGTGCCAGCAGCTTGGCTGATCCGACCCAGTACTTC
TRBV27	TRBJ1-2	few	NA	CASEKTGTGHGYTF	TGTGCCAGCGAGAAGACAGGAACAGGACATGGCTACACCTTC
TRBV5-4	TRBJ2-4	few	NA	CASSLGGVAKNIQYF	TGTGCCAGCAGCTTGGGCGGGGTAGCCAAAAACATTCAGTACTTC
TRBV10-3	TRBJ1-2	NA	NA	CAISAQGSDYGYTF	TGTGCCATCAGTGCGCAGGGTTCGGACTATGGCTACACCTTC
TRBV29-1	TRBJ2-5	few	NA	CSVNREGETQYF	TGCAGCGTTAACAGGGAAGGAGAGACCCAGTACTTC
TRBV4-2	TRBJ1-4	NA	NA	CASSQESGVNEKLFF	TGTGCCAGCAGCCAAGAATCGGGCGTTAATGAAAAACTGTTTTTT
TRBV7-2	TRBJ1-6	NA	NA	CASSIVDEGSPLHF	TGTGCCAGCAGCATCGTTGACGAGGGTTCACCCCTCCACTTT
TRBV5-1	TRBJ1-1	NA	NA	CASSLYDTEAFF	TGCGCCAGCAGCTTGTATGACACTGAAGCTTTCTTT
TRBV4-1	TRBJ2-5	NA	TRBD1	CASSHPGQGEETQYF	TGCGCCAGCAGCCATCCGGGACAGGGGGAAGAGACCCAGTACTTC
TRBV7-2	TRBJ1-2	NA	TRBD1	CASSITPGQGNTF	TGTGCCAGCAGCATCACGCCCGGACAGGGCAACACCTTC
TRBV29-1	TRBJ1-1	few	NA	CSVGTLVDTEAFF	TGCAGCGTTGGGACACTCGTGGACACTGAAGCTTTCTTT
TRBV29-1	TRBJ1-1	NA	NA	CSGVPGGFDTEAFF	TGCAGCGGTGTACCGGGGGGATTCGACACTGAAGCTTTCTTT